This TCR beta chain was retrieved from a study of human T cells and chemical hapten exposure. Documented time point: patch test 1, 2 weeks after DPC sensitization. Described treatment: therapeutic diphenylcyclopropenone sensitization with weekly scalp DPC. Whole blood, unfractionated, served as the material for total RNA extraction. Authors' analysis steps: Sample-level TCR yields exhibited a median of around 93,000, with a range of about 20,000 to 700,000. MiXCR, applied by TCRdb to the RACE reads, yields one record per CDR3 protein. The authors' filters were not applied to this entry. Of under 60,000 distinct CDR3 sequences detected, 11% appear once; the ten largest clones hold approximately 1.8%. The V end lost 6 bases, the J end lost 7 bases, and 19 bases lay between the germline ends. The germline CDR1 and CDR2 sequences are DFQATT and SNEGSKA (reference sequence). The CDR3 has 14 residues.

J is TRBJ2-1 and V is TRBV20-1, with D possibly TRBD2 on 7 matching bases. This TCR derives from a middle-aged woman with alopecia areata. Some clones in this sample may be carry-over from other donors' samples. Sequences were derived from whole blood, sampled in connection with sensitization to the hapten diphenylcyclopropenone (DPC). CDR3 in DNA: TGCAGTGCCCCCCCGGCCGGGGGGCCAAATGAGCAGTTCTTC. As protein: CSAPPAGGPNEQFF.